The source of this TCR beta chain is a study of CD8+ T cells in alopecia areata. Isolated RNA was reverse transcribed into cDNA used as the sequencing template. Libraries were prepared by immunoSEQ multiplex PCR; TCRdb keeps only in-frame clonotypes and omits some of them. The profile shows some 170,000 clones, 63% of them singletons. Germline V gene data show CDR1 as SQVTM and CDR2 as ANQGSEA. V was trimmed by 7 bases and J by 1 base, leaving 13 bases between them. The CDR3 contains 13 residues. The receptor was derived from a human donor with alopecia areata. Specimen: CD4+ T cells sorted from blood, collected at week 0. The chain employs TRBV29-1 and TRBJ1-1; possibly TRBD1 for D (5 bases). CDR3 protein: CSASGTANTEAFF. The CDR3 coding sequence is TGCAGCGCTTCCGGGACGGCGAACACTGAAGCTTTCTTT.